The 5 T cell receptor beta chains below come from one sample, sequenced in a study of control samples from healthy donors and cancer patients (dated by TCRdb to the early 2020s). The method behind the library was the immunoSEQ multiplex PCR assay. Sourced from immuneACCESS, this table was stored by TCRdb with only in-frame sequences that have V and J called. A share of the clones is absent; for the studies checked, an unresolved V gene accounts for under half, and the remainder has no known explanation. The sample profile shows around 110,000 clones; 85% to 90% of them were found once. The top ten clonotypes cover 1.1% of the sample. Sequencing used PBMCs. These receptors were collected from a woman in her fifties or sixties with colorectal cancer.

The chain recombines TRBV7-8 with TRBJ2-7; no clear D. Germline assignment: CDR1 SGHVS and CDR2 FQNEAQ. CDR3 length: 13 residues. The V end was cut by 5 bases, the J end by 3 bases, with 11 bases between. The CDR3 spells CASSELKGYEQYF. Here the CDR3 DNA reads TGTGCCAGCAGCGAATTAAAGGGCTACGAGCAGTACTTC.

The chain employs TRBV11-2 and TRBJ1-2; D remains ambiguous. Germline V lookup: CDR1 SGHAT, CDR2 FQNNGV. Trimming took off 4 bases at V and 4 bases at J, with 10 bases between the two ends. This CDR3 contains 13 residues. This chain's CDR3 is CASSSGSGYGYTF. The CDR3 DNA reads TGTGCCAGCAGCTCAGGATCGGGCTATGGCTACACCTTC.

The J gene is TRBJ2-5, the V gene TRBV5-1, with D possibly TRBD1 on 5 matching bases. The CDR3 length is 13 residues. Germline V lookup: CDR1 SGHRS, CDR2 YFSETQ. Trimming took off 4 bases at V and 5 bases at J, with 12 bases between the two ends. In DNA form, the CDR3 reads TGCGCCAGCAGCAAGAGTCCAGGGGAGACCCAGTACTTC. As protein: CASSKSPGETQYF.

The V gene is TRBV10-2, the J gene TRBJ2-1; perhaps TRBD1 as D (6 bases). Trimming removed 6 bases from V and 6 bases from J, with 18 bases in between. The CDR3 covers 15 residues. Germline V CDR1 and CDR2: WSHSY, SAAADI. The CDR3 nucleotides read TGCGCCAGCAGCGATCTATCAGGGGTCATCAATGAGCAGTTCTTC. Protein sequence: CASSDLSGVINEQFF.

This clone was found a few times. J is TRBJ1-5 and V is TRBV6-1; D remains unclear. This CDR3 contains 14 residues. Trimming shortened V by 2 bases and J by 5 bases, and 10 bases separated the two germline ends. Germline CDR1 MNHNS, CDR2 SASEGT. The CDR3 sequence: CASSEPTWYQPQHF. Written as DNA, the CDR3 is TGTGCCAGCAGTGAACCAACCTGGTATCAGCCCCAGCATTTT.